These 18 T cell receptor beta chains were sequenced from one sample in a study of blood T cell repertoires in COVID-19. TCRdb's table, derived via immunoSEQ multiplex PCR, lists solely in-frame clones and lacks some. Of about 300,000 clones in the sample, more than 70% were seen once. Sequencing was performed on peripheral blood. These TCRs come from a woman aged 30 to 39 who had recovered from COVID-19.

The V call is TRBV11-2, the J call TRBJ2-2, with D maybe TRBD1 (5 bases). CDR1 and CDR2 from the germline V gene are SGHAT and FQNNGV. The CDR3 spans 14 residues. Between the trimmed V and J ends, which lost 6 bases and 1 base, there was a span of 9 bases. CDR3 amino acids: CASRQTVNTGELFF. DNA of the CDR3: TGTGCCAGCAGACAGACAGTGAACACCGGGGAGCTGTTTTTT.

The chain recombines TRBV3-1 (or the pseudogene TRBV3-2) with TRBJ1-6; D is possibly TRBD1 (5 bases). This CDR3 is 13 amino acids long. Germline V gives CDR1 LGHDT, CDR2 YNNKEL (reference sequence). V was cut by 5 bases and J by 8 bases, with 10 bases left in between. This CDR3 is CASSTEGDSPLHF. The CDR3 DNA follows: TGTGCCAGCAGCACCGAAGGGGATTCACCCCTCCACTTT.

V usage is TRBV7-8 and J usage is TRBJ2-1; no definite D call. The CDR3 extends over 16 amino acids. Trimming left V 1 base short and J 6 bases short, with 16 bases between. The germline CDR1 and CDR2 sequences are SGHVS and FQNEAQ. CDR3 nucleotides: TGTGCCAGCAGCTTAGTACGTCTGGAAGCTAGCAATGAGCAGTTCTTC. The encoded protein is CASSLVRLEASNEQFF.

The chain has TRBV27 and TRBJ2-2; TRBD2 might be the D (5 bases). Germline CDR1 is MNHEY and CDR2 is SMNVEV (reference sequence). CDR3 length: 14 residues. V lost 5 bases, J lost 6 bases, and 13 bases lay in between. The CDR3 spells CASSPNSGAGELFF. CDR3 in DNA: TGTGCCAGCAGTCCCAACTCCGGGGCCGGGGAGCTGTTTTTT.

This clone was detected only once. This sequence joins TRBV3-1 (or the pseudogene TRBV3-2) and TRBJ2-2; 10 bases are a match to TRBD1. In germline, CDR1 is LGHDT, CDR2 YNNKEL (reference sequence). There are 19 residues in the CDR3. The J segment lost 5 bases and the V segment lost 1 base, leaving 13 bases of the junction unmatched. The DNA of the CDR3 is TGTGCCAGCAGCCAAGCGACTATGGACAGGGGGAAGGTGACCGGGGAGCTGTTTTTT. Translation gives CASSQATMDRGKVTGELFF.

The CDR3 DNA follows: TGTGCCAGCAGCTTATCACATGACAGTCCCTCCACAGATACGCAGTATTTT. Translating it yields CASSLSHDSPSTDTQYF. This sequence joins TRBV11-3 and TRBJ2-3; D is perhaps TRBD1 (5 bases). The CDR3 spans 17 residues. In germline, CDR1 is SGHNT, CDR2 YENEEA. Trimming pared 2 bases from V and 2 bases from J, leaving 17 bases between.

CDR3 sequence reads: CAWSGTGGPIQYF. The CDR3 DNA sequence: TGTGCCTGGAGCGGGACAGGGGGTCCCATTCAGTACTTC. The chain uses TRBV30 and TRBJ2-4; 11 bases are a match to TRBD1. The CDR3 spans 13 residues. CDR1 is GTSNPN and CDR2 is SVGIG in the germline V gene (reference sequence). V dropped 3 bases and J dropped 9; count of bases not matched to a gene: 4. Variable domain in full (rest from reference TRBV30 and TRBJ2-4): SQTIHQWPATLVQPVGSPLSLECTVEGTSNPNLYWYRQAAGRGLQLLFYSVGIGQISSEVPQNLSASRPQDRQFILSSKKLLLSDSGFYLCAWSGTGGPIQYFGAGTRLSVL.

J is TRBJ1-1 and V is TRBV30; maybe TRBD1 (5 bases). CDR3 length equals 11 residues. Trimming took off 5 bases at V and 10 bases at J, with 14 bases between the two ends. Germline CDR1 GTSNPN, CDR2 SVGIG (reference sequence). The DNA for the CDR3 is TGTGCCTGGGCCCGGGACTCCGGAGCTTTCTTT. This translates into CAWARDSGAFF. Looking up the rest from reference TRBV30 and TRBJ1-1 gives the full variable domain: SQTIHQWPATLVQPVGSPLSLECTVEGTSNPNLYWYRQAAGRGLQLLFYSVGIGQISSEVPQNLSASRPQDRQFILSSKKLLLSDSGFYLCAWARDSGAFFGQGTRLTVV.

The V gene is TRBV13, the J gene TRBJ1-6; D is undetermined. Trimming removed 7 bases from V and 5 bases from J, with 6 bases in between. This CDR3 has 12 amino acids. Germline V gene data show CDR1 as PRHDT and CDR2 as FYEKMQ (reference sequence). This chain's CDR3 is CASTSNNSPLHF. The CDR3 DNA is TGTGCCAGCACCTCTAATAATTCACCCCTCCACTTT.

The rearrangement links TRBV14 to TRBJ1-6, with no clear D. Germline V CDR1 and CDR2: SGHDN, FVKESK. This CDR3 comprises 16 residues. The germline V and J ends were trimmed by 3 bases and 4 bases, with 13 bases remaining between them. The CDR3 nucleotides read TGTGCCAGCAGCCAGCAGCCTCCGGGGTATAATTCACCCCTCCACTTT. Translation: CASSQQPPGYNSPLHF.

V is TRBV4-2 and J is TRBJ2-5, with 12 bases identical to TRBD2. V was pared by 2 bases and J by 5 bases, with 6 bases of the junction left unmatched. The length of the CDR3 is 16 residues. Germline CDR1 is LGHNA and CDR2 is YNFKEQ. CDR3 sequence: CASSQPSGGAGETQYF. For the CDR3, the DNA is TGTGCCAGCAGCCAACCTAGCGGGGGGGCCGGGGAGACCCAGTACTTC.

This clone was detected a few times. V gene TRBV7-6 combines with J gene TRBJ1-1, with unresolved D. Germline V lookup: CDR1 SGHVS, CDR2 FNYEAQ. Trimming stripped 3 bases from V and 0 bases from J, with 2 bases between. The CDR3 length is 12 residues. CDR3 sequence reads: CASSFMNTEAFF. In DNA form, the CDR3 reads TGTGCCAGCAGCTTCATGAACACTGAAGCTTTCTTT.

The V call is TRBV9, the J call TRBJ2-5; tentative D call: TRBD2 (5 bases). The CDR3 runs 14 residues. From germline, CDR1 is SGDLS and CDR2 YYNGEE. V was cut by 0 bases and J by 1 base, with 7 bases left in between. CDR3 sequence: CASSVAAGQETQYF. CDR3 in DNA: TGTGCCAGCAGCGTAGCGGCGGGCCAAGAGACCCAGTACTTC.

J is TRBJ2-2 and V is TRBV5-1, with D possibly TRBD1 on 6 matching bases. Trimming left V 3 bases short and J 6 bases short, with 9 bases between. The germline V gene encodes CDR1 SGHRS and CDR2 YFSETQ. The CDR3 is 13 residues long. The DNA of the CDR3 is TGCGCCAGCAGCTCCACAGGGCCCGGGGAGCTGTTTTTT. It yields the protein CASSSTGPGELFF.

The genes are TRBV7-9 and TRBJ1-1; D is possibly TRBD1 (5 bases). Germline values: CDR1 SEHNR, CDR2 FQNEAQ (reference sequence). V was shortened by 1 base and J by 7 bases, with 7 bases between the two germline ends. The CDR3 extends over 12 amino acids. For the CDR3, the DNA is TGTGCCAGCAGCTTAGTTAGGGGTGAAGCTTTCTTT. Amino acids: CASSLVRGEAFF.

The chain's CDR3 is CASSIAAGDFYEQYF. CDR3 sequence (DNA): TGTGCCAGTAGTATAGCCGCGGGGGACTTCTACGAGCAGTACTTC. J is TRBJ2-7 and V is TRBV19; 7 bases fit TRBD2. The CDR3 covers 15 residues. Germline assignment: CDR1 LNHDA and CDR2 SQIVND (reference sequence). Unmatched junction bases numbered 6, after V lost 1 base and J lost 3 bases.

The CDR3 nucleotides are TGCGCCAGCAGCCAAGCAACCAGTCGCGGTGCACCCCTCCACTTT. The encoded protein is CASSQATSRGAPLHF. The chain has TRBV4-1 and TRBJ1-6; D remains unclear. CDR1 MGHRA and CDR2 YSYEKL come from the germline V gene. This CDR3 has 15 amino acids. V lost 1 base, J lost 11 bases, and 15 bases lay in between.

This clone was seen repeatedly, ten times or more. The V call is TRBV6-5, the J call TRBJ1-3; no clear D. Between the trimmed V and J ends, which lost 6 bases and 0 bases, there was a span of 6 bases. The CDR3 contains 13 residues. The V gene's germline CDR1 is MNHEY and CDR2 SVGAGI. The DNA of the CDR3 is TGTGCCAGCAGGGAGAGCTCTGGAAACACCATATATTTT. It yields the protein CASRESSGNTIYF.